The following is a T cell receptor beta chain sequence with its context. The data originate from a study of technical replicates of blood from a few donors. The CDR3 totals 14 residues. V was cut by 2 bases and J by 7 bases, with 15 bases left in between. CDR1 and CDR2 (germline): SEHNR, FQNEAQ (reference sequence). The table came from immunoSEQ multiplex PCR; TCRdb's copy has only in-frame clones and leaves some out. In the table there are more than 90,000 clones, under 97% of which are singletons. The specimen was T cells isolated from PBMCs. This TCR was recovered from a human donor in good health. The chain joins TRBV7-9 to TRBJ2-7; a weak D match, TRBD1 (6 bases). The CDR3 coding sequence is TGTGCCAGCAGCTTACAGGGGCAATCGTGGGAGCAGTACTTC. As protein: CASSLQGQSWEQYF.